This T cell receptor beta chain emerged from a study of T cell responses to AZD1222 COVID-19 vaccine. The data were produced by immunoSEQ multiplex PCR, yet TCRdb's version contains in-frame clones alone and is incomplete. The sample records approximately 130,000 clones, 89% being singletons. This CDR3 region has 18 residues. The V end was cut by 0 bases, the J end by 3 bases, with 21 bases between. Germline loops: CDR1 SGHNT, CDR2 YYREEE (reference sequence). Overall study findings and caveats: Compared with day 0, the breadth and depth of the Spike-specific TCR repertoire rose significantly after two doses of AZD1222. The sample set comprised mostly white British donors with more females, and clonal diversity was possibly underestimated.

Concerning this clone: The target antigen is unknown.

Here the sequenced sample was peripheral blood, taken 28 days after the second AZD1222 dose. The clonotype was recovered from an adult who received the AZD1222 COVID-19 vaccine. This chain uses TRBV5-4 with TRBJ2-5; no clear D. The CDR3 protein is CASSLASLMGWGKETQYF. The CDR3 DNA sequence: TGTGCCAGCAGCTTGGCCTCCCTCATGGGGTGGGGTAAAGAGACCCAGTACTTC.